Listed here are 18 T cell receptor beta chains from one sample, sequenced in a study of post-analysis software for immune sequencing data. Study-level points and caveats: Higher frequency in patients than in controls was seen for roughly five TRBV segments, with TRBV5-6, TRBV5-1 and TRBV20-1 among them.

Unique molecular identifiers were carried by the TCR beta cDNA libraries. TCRdb re-called the PCR reads through MiXCR, storing one row per CDR3 protein. The table has about 570,000 distinct CDR3 sequences, approximately 34% seen once. For these receptors, no antigen is known. Sequencing was performed on blood. These receptors were collected from a girl aged 2-17 years with multiple sclerosis.

Only a few counts were recorded for this clonotype. The rearrangement joins TRBV29-1 to TRBJ2-7; the D gene could be TRBD1 or TRBD2 (5 bases each). Germline assignment: CDR1 SQVTM and CDR2 ANQGSEA. The CDR3 contains 12 residues. V was clipped by 6 bases and J by 5 bases, with 14 bases between them. CDR3 DNA: TGCAGCGTCTCCGAGGGGAGTAACGAGCAGTACTTC. Its translation is CSVSEGSNEQYF.

This clonotype was detected many times. The chain combines TRBV5-5 with TRBJ2-1; a possible D gene is TRBD1 (5 bases). Deletions cut 3 bases from V and 1 base from J, with 8 bases between. This CDR3 is built from 14 residues. CDR1 SGHKS and CDR2 YYEKEE come from the germline V gene (reference sequence). The DNA for the CDR3 is TGTGCCAGCAGCTCACAGGTGTCCTACAATGAGCAGTTCTTC. It codes for CASSSQVSYNEQFF.

V and J are TRBV28 and TRBJ2-2; D possibly corresponds to TRBD2 (6 bases). V was shortened by 7 bases and J by 4 bases, with 25 bases between the two germline ends. CDR1 and CDR2 from the germline V gene are MDHEN and SYDVKM. This CDR3 region has 18 residues. In DNA, the CDR3 is TGTGCCAGCAACCAACCGCCGTCTAGCGAATATGGCACCGGGGAGCTGTTTTTT. As protein: CASNQPPSSEYGTGELFF.

This chain uses TRBV27 with TRBJ2-3; no firm D call. From germline, CDR1 is MNHEY and CDR2 SMNVEV (reference sequence). Deletions cut 6 bases from V and 7 bases from J, with 17 bases between. The CDR3 is 14 amino acids. This CDR3 reads CASSPDTSRNTQYF. The CDR3 coding sequence is TGTGCCAGCAGCCCCGACACCTCGCGCAATACGCAGTATTTT.

This clonotype was recorded a few times. The V and J genes are TRBV29-1 and TRBJ1-2; D not certain. The germline V gene encodes CDR1 SQVTM and CDR2 ANQGSEA. The CDR3 extends over 12 amino acids. V was cut by 2 bases and J by 0 bases, with 4 bases left in between. For the CDR3, the DNA is TGCAGCGTTGAATCCTCTAACTATGGCTACACCTTC. It yields the protein CSVESSNYGYTF.

This clonotype has just a few counts. V is TRBV9 and J is TRBJ2-7; D is ambiguous. The V end lost 4 bases, the J end lost 2 bases, and 16 bases lay between the germline ends. The CDR3 runs 15 residues. Germline loops: CDR1 SGDLS, CDR2 YYNGEE. CDR3: CASSKRLDPTYEQYF. The CDR3 DNA is TGTGCCAGCAGCAAACGACTGGACCCTACCTACGAGCAGTACTTC. The whole variable domain, remainder taken from reference TRBV9 and TRBJ2-7, is DSGVTQTPKHLITATGQRVTLRCSPRSGDLSVYWYQQSLDQGLQFLIQYYNGEERAKGNILERFSAQQFPDLHSELNLSSLELGDSALYFCASSKRLDPTYEQYFGPGTRLTVT.

This clonotype showed up many times. The chain is built from TRBV4-1 and TRBJ2-1; D gene ambiguous. Germline values: CDR1 MGHRA, CDR2 YSYEKL. V gave up 0 bases and J gave up 6 bases, with 6 bases separating them. The CDR3 runs to 13 residues. CDR3 amino acids: CASSQEGVNEQFF. As DNA, the CDR3 is TGCGCCAGCAGCCAAGAGGGTGTCAATGAGCAGTTCTTC.

The chain is built from TRBV7-8 and TRBJ2-4, with D possibly TRBD2 on 7 matching bases. In germline, CDR1 is SGHVS, CDR2 FQNEAQ. Trimming took off 2 bases at V and 0 bases at J, with 14 bases between the two ends. This CDR3 region has 17 residues. CDR3 protein: CASSLSRGGLAKNIQYF. The CDR3 DNA sequence: TGTGCCAGCAGCTTATCACGCGGGGGCCTAGCCAAAAACATTCAGTACTTC.

This sequence joins TRBV7-9 and TRBJ1-5; TRBD1 aligns across 7 bases. CDR3 length equals 13 residues. Looked up from germline, CDR1 is SEHNR and CDR2 is FQNEAQ (reference sequence). Trimming cost V 5 bases and J 7 bases; bases outside gene matches: 5. The chain's CDR3 is CASSPPDRQPQHF. CDR3 DNA sequence: TGTGCCAGCAGCCCGCCGGACAGGCAGCCCCAGCATTTT.

Only a few counts were recorded for this clonotype. The chain joins TRBV29-1 to TRBJ2-1; 8 bases map to TRBD2. This CDR3 comprises 14 residues. Trimming removed 3 bases from V and 6 bases from J; junction bases left unmatched: 7. CDR1 is SQVTM and CDR2 is ANQGSEA in the germline V gene. Here the CDR3 DNA reads TGCAGCGTTGAGCCCAGCGGGGGAATCAATGAGCAGTTCTTC. This codes for CSVEPSGGINEQFF.

This clonotype has a handful of counts. This rearrangement joins TRBV3-1 to TRBJ2-3; no clear D. CDR1 and CDR2 (germline): LGHDT, YNNKEL (reference sequence). The length of the CDR3 is 14 residues. Trimming took 0 bases from V and 0 from J, leaving 4 bases between them. The DNA of the CDR3 is TGTGCCAGCAGCCAAGAAATTAGCACAGATACGCAGTATTTT. Translation gives CASSQEISTDTQYF.

V usage is TRBV20-1 and J usage is TRBJ2-6; D call uncertain. V was cut by 1 base and J by 4 bases, with 8 bases left in between. The CDR3 loop spans 14 amino acids. Germline CDR1 is DFQATT and CDR2 is SNEGSKA (reference sequence). This CDR3 reads CSARVRVGANVLTF. Written as DNA, the CDR3 is TGCAGTGCTAGAGTAAGGGTGGGGGCCAACGTCCTGACTTTC.

There are a few counts of this clonotype. The chain is built from TRBV7-9 and TRBJ2-3, with D unclear. Germline V CDR1 and CDR2: SEHNR, FQNEAQ (reference sequence). This CDR3 has 13 amino acids. V was pared by 5 bases and J by 3 bases, with 9 bases between. CDR3 in DNA: TGTGCCAGCAGCCCAACGTGGACAGATACGCAGTATTTT. Amino acid sequence: CASSPTWTDTQYF.

This clonotype has just a few counts. This rearrangement joins TRBV25-1 to TRBJ1-6; D remains unclear. V was trimmed by 8 bases and J by 8 bases, leaving 10 bases between them. This CDR3 has 12 amino acids. Germline V gene lookup returns CDR1 MGHDK and CDR2 SYGVNS. The CDR3 DNA is TGTGCCAGCGGGGATGGCTATTCACCCCTCCACTTT. Protein sequence: CASGDGYSPLHF.

The chain recombines TRBV3-1 with TRBJ1-2, with TRBD1 as a possible D gene (6 bases). The CDR3 has 16 residues. V was clipped by 1 base and J by 0 bases, with 12 bases between them. Looked up from germline, CDR1 is LGHDT and CDR2 is YNNKEL (reference sequence). The CDR3 spells CASSQGLGTTNYGYTF. As DNA, the CDR3 is TGTGCCAGCAGCCAAGGATTGGGGACAACTAACTATGGCTACACCTTC. Based on the CDR3 plus reference TRBV3-1 and TRBJ1-2, the full variable domain is DTAVSQTPKYLVTQMGNDKSIKCEQNLGHDTMYWYKQDSKKFLKIMFSYNNKELIINETVPNRFSPKSPDKAHLNLHINSLELGDSAVYFCASSQGLGTTNYGYTFGSGTRLTVV.

The chain combines TRBV6-5 with TRBJ1-2; no clear D gene. Trimming left V 0 bases short and J 1 base short, with 12 bases between. This CDR3 is built from 16 residues. Germline loops: CDR1 MNHEY, CDR2 SVGAGI. The CDR3 DNA reads TGTGCCAGCAGTTACTCGAGCCAGCCAAGTAACTATGGCTACACCTTC. Translating it yields CASSYSSQPSNYGYTF.

The chain employs TRBV5-1 and TRBJ1-1; D is perhaps TRBD1 (5 bases). V lost 0 bases, J lost 6 bases, and 6 bases lay in between. Per germline, CDR1 SGHRS and CDR2 YFSETQ. The CDR3 covers 12 residues. This CDR3 reads CASSLEGAEAFF. The CDR3 DNA sequence: TGCGCCAGCAGCTTGGAAGGGGCTGAAGCTTTCTTT.

In this sample, this clonotype turned up many times. The V call is TRBV6-1, the J call TRBJ2-1; D is undetermined. This CDR3 contains 12 residues. V was shortened by 5 bases and J by 8 bases, with 10 bases between the two germline ends. Germline-derived CDR1 and CDR2 are MNHNS and SASEGT. Here the CDR3 DNA reads TGTGCCAGCAGTCCAAACTGGGATGAGCAGTTCTTC. It encodes CASSPNWDEQFF.